One and the same sample provided the 25 T cell receptor beta chains below, sequenced in a study of blood T cells in healthy people across ages. PCR was performed a second time for roughly 6 to 12 cycles using a sample-barcoded 5' primer and a J-beta primer mix. TCRdb recomputed calls from the 5' RACE reads with MiXCR, one row per CDR3 protein. This sample has 1.5 million to 2 million distinct CDR3 sequences, with about 39% found just once. Sequencing used blood. These receptors were taken from a human donor in good health.

This CDR3 is CATSRGGTEGQPQHF. In DNA, the CDR3 is TGTGCCACCAGCAGAGGCGGGACAGAAGGTCAGCCCCAGCATTTT. The rearrangement joins TRBV15 to TRBJ1-5; the match to TRBD1 covers 7 bases. The CDR3 runs 15 residues. With V trimmed by 1 base and J by 6 bases, 6 bases remained unmatched. CDR1 and CDR2 from the germline V gene are LNHNV and YYDKDF (reference sequence).

This sequence joins TRBV4-3 and TRBJ1-2; D may be TRBD1 (6 bases). Germline V gives CDR1 LGHNA, CDR2 YSLEER. CDR3 length: 18 residues. Trimming took 2 bases from V and 4 from J, leaving 23 bases between them. The DNA for the CDR3 is TGCGCCAGCAGCCAATTCACCGGAGCGACAGGAGCCGTCTATGGCTACACCTTC. Amino acids: CASSQFTGATGAVYGYTF.

This clonotype occurred a few times. The CDR3 region has the DNA TGTGCCAGCAGTCCATGGACAGGGGGTGACACTGAAGCTTTCTTT. Translating gives CASSPWTGGDTEAFF. The genes are TRBV28 and TRBJ1-1, with 10 bases aligning to TRBD1. CDR3 length: 15 residues. CDR1 and CDR2 (germline): MDHEN, SYDVKM. Trimming cost V 5 bases and J 3 bases; bases outside gene matches: 6.

This chain uses TRBV4-3 with TRBJ2-7; D call uncertain. The CDR3 is 15 residues long. Trimming removed 3 bases at V and 1 base at J, with 13 bases between. CDR1 and CDR2 (germline): LGHNA, YSLEER. The CDR3, as DNA: TGCGCCAGCAGCCAGGAGCATCGGCTGTCCTACGAGCAGTACTTC. Translated: CASSQEHRLSYEQYF.

This clonotype has just a few counts. The chain uses TRBV12-3 or TRBV12-4 and TRBJ2-5, with D unclear. This CDR3 has 14 amino acids. Trimming cost V 7 bases and J 4 bases, with 16 bases left between them. The CDR3 DNA sequence: TGTGCCAGCACTTCCCAGGCTTTATCAGAGACCCAGTACTTC. This translates into CASTSQALSETQYF.

This chain connects TRBV20-1 to TRBJ2-7; 11 nucleotides align to TRBD2. Germline CDR1 DFQATT, CDR2 SNEGSKA (reference sequence). V dropped 3 bases and J dropped 5; count of bases not matched to a gene: 3. The CDR3 length is 13 residues. Written as DNA, the CDR3 is TGCAGTGCTAGGGGACTAGCGGTGCACGAGCAGTACTTC. Amino acid sequence: CSARGLAVHEQYF.

This clonotype has ten or more counts. The rearrangement links TRBV29-1 to TRBJ2-7, with D uncertain. Germline values: CDR1 SQVTM, CDR2 ANQGSEA. The CDR3 has 12 amino acids. Trimming stripped 4 bases from V and 0 bases from J, with 7 bases between. Here the CDR3 DNA reads TGCAGCGTTGCGACACCCTCCTACGAGCAGTACTTC. Amino acid sequence: CSVATPSYEQYF.

This chain joins TRBV20-1 and TRBJ1-2; 7 bases line up with TRBD1. Germline values: CDR1 DFQATT, CDR2 SNEGSKA (reference sequence). This CDR3 has 13 amino acids. After removal of 3 bases from V and 3 bases from J, the junction contained 4 bases not matched to a gene. CDR3 amino acids: CSARIDRDYGYTF. CDR3 nucleotides: TGCAGTGCTAGGATTGACAGGGACTATGGCTACACCTTC.

Ten or more counts support this clonotype. J is TRBJ2-7 and V is TRBV12-3 or TRBV12-4, with 8 positions matching TRBD2. Losses at the gene ends were 5 bases for V and 4 bases for J; bases not matched to a gene: 10. This CDR3 has 15 amino acids. CDR3 coding DNA: TGTGCCAGCAGTCCTTCGGGGGGGCTTTCATACGAGCAGTACTTC. It yields the protein CASSPSGGLSYEQYF.

This chain connects TRBV12-3 or TRBV12-4 to TRBJ2-1; the D is unclear. CDR3 length equals 13 residues. With 6 bases removed from V and 8 bases from J, the gap between germline ends came to 14 bases. Here the CDR3 reads CASSRTIGYEQFF. DNA for the CDR3: TGTGCCAGCAGCCGTACCATCGGGTATGAGCAGTTCTTC.

The chain recombines TRBV6-2 or TRBV6-3 with TRBJ1-2, with D maybe TRBD1 (6 bases). The V and J ends lost 4 bases and 0 bases respectively, with 15 bases between them. Germline loops: CDR1 MNHEY, CDR2 SVGEGT. The length of the CDR3 is 16 residues. The CDR3 DNA is TGTGCCAGCAGTTTACGGACAGTTTCTCCTAACTATGGCTACACCTTC. The encoded protein is CASSLRTVSPNYGYTF.

This rearrangement joins TRBV19 to TRBJ1-4; 8 nucleotides agree with TRBD1. Looked up from germline, CDR1 is LNHDA and CDR2 is SQIVND (reference sequence). The junction had 11 bases not matched to a gene; V was cut back by 8 bases and J by 0 bases. The CDR3 is 17 amino acids. The CDR3 coding sequence is TGTGCCAGTGGACAACCAGGGGGCTCTGCAACTAATGAAAAACTGTTTTTT. Its protein is CASGQPGGSATNEKLFF.

This chain joins TRBV7-2 and TRBJ2-5; D is perhaps TRBD1 (6 bases). Judging by the DNA end, TRBJ2-7 fits better; the J call may be wrong. The CDR3 covers 14 residues. Germline lookup yields CDR1 SGHTA and CDR2 FQGNSA. CDR3 sequence (DNA): TGTGCCAGCAGCACAAATACAGGGTTGTACGAGCAGTACTTC. This sequence encodes CASSTNTGLYEQYF.

This clonotype was counted between two and nine times. This chain links TRBV20-1 with TRBJ2-4; no firm D call. The CDR3 covers 16 residues. Germline CDR1 reads DFQATT; CDR2 reads SNEGSKA (reference sequence). Between the trimmed V and J ends, which lost 0 bases and 0 bases, there was a span of 12 bases. The CDR3 DNA reads TGCAGTGCTAGAGAAACAGAATTTAGAGCCAAAAACATTCAGTACTTC. Its translation: CSARETEFRAKNIQYF.

The rearrangement links TRBV7-9 to TRBJ2-1, with D uncertain. Germline CDR1 SEHNR, CDR2 FQNEAQ (reference sequence). V shed 4 bases and J shed 0 bases, with 16 bases lying between them. CDR3 length: 17 amino acids. In nucleotides, the CDR3 is TGTGCCAGCAGCTCCCCTATCGGGCTTAGCTCCTACAATGAGCAGTTCTTC. Translation: CASSSPIGLSSYNEQFF. Variable domain in full (rest from reference TRBV7-9 and TRBJ2-1): DTGVSQNPRHKITKRGQNVTFRCDPISEHNRLYWYRQTLGQGPEFLTYFQNEAQLEKSRLLSDRFSAERPKGSFSTLEIQRTEQGDSAMYLCASSSPIGLSSYNEQFFGPGTRLTVL.

This clonotype occurred a few times. V gene TRBV28 combines with J gene TRBJ1-2, with D possibly matching TRBD1 (6 bases). Deletions cut 2 bases from V and 0 bases from J, with 13 bases between. CDR1 MDHEN and CDR2 SYDVKM come from the germline V gene. CDR3 length: 16 residues. The chain's CDR3 is CASSLGGTLPNYGYTF. CDR3 bases: TGTGCCAGCAGTTTAGGAGGGACACTTCCTAACTATGGCTACACCTTC.

In its sample, this clonotype was seen a few times. The rearrangement joins TRBV28 to TRBJ2-7; D possibly corresponds to TRBD1 (6 bases). Trimming removed 8 bases at V and 3 bases at J, with 20 bases between. The CDR3 spans 15 residues. In germline, CDR1 is MDHEN, CDR2 SYDVKM. The CDR3 region is CASLFTGSGGYEQYF. The CDR3 region has the DNA TGTGCCAGCCTATTTACAGGGAGTGGAGGCTACGAGCAGTACTTC.

This clonotype was observed a few times. This chain uses TRBV6-2 or TRBV6-3 with TRBJ2-1, with 9 bases that match TRBD2. CDR3 length equals 14 residues. The germline gives CDR1 MNHEY, CDR2 SVGEGT. J lost 8 bases, V lost 6 bases, and 8 bases had no gene match. CDR3 bases: TGTGCCAGCAGGTCAGCGGGGGGTTGGGATGAGCAGTTCTTC. As protein: CASRSAGGWDEQFF.

V is TRBV12-3 or TRBV12-4 and J is TRBJ2-1; D gene uncertain. The V end lost 3 bases, the J end lost 6 bases, and 9 bases lay between the germline ends. The CDR3 covers 13 residues. The CDR3 is CASSFRRANEQFF. The CDR3 DNA follows: TGTGCCAGCAGTTTTAGAAGAGCCAATGAGCAGTTCTTC.

A remark on this clonotype: One end of the junction is discordant with germline, which a read error may explain. The CDR3 sequence: CPSSSRQVNRDGYTF. In DNA form, the CDR3 reads TGTCCCAGCAGCTCACGACAGGTTAATAGGGATGGCTACACCTTC. V usage is TRBV7-2 and J usage is TRBJ1-2; D perhaps matches TRBD1 (6 bases). Germline V gene lookup returns CDR1 SGHTA and CDR2 FQGNSA. The CDR3 runs 15 residues.

The rearrangement uses TRBV7-8 and TRBJ2-3, with D perhaps matching TRBD1 or TRBD2 (5 bases each). CDR1 and CDR2 (germline): SGHVS, FQNEAQ. The CDR3 loop spans 13 amino acids. V was clipped by 5 bases and J by 2 bases, with 8 bases between them. The CDR3 protein is CASSGDLTDTQYF. The CDR3 DNA is TGTGCCAGCAGCGGGGACCTCACAGATACGCAGTATTTT.

J is TRBJ2-1 and V is TRBV5-6; no clear D. CDR3 length equals 13 residues. V gave up 4 bases and J gave up 7 bases, with 12 bases separating them. Per the germline V gene, CDR1 is SGHDT and CDR2 is YYEEEE. DNA of the CDR3: TGTGCCAGCAGCCCTAGGAAGACGAATGAGCAGTTCTTC. Residues: CASSPRKTNEQFF.

V is TRBV5-5 and J is TRBJ2-7; D possibly uses TRBD1 or TRBD2 (5 bases each). V was pared by 5 bases and J by 7 bases, with 13 bases between. The CDR3 contains 12 residues. Germline V gene data show CDR1 as SGHKS and CDR2 as YYEKEE (reference sequence). The CDR3, as DNA: TGTGCCAGCAGTTACGCCGAGGGGGAGCAGTACTTC. Its protein product is CASSYAEGEQYF.

J is TRBJ2-1 and V is TRBV28; the D gene is possibly TRBD1 (7 bases). The ends were cut back, 8 bases at V and 14 bases at J, with 19 bases in the middle. CDR3 length equals 12 residues. CDR1 is MDHEN and CDR2 is SYDVKM in the germline V gene. CDR3 protein: CASSLQGGIEFF. CDR3 sequence (DNA): TGTGCCAGCTCACTCCAGGGGGGCATAGAGTTCTTC.

Only a few counts were recorded for this clonotype. A junction boundary mismatches the germline segment, possibly from a read error. The chain couples TRBV29-1 to TRBJ2-1; D unresolved. CDR1 SQVTM and CDR2 ANQGSEA come from the germline V gene. CDR3 length: 14 residues. This CDR3 reads CSVTHTSSYNAQFF. CDR3 bases: TGCAGCGTTACACATACGAGCTCCTACAATGCGCAGTTCTTC.